These 21 T cell receptor beta chains share one sample of origin, sequenced in a study of breast tumors, draining lymph nodes, adjacent tissues. MiXCR, run by TCRdb on the multiplex PCR reads, gives a single entry per CDR3 protein. The data show around 300,000 distinct CDR3 sequences, roughly 30% seen once. Samples came from axillary lymph nodes draining the breast cancer. Sequenced sample: axillary lymph node tissue. These receptors were taken from a female donor with breast cancer. Some clones in this sample may be carry-over from other donors' samples.

Points on this clonotype: This may stem from a read error, because a much larger clone lies one nucleotide away. Because it lacks the conserved phenylalanine or tryptophan at the end, this CDR3 is likely a read error. This sequence joins TRBV20-1 and TRBJ2-7; perhaps TRBD1 as D (6 bases). Per germline, CDR1 DFQATT and CDR2 SNEGSKA (reference sequence). The CDR3 extends over 14 amino acids. Trimming took off 1 base at V and 1 base at J, with 11 bases between the two ends. The CDR3 DNA sequence: TGCAGTGCTAGAGGAGACAGGAGGTCCTACGAGCAGTACCTC. Its protein product is CSARGDRRSYEQYL.

This clonotype was counted a few times. The chain has TRBV6-5 and TRBJ1-2, with D possibly being TRBD1 (5 bases). V lost 2 bases to trimming and J lost 0 bases, with 16 bases between them. Germline lookup yields CDR1 MNHEY and CDR2 SVGAGI. This CDR3 region has 17 residues. CDR3 loop: CASSYTHGRGANYGYTF. The DNA for the CDR3 is TGTGCCAGCAGTTACACCCACGGACGGGGCGCTAACTATGGCTACACCTTC.

In regard to this clonotype: This may come from a read error, since a much larger clone is one base off. V and J are TRBV20-1 and TRBJ1-3; D remains unclear. From germline, CDR1 is DFQATT and CDR2 SNEGSKA (reference sequence). The CDR3 covers 15 residues. The CDR3 protein is CSARDPRRSANTIYF. In DNA form, the CDR3 reads TGCAGTGCTAGAGATCCACGGAGATCTGCAAACACCATATATTTT.

Ten or more counts support this clonotype. The chain is built from TRBV27 and TRBJ2-5; 9 bases are a match to TRBD1. Germline V lookup: CDR1 MNHEY, CDR2 SMNVEV (reference sequence). The CDR3 is made up of 15 amino acids. V dropped 2 bases and J dropped 5; count of bases not matched to a gene: 6. For the CDR3, the DNA is TGTGCCAGCAGTTTACAGGACAGGGGTAGGGAGACCCAGTACTTC. Translation gives CASSLQDRGRETQYF.

On this clonotype itself: A read error may be the cause here, since a much bigger clone is one base away. The chain combines TRBV4-3 with TRBJ1-4; possible D gene TRBD1, 6 bases. Trimming left V 1 base short and J 7 bases short, with 13 bases between. CDR1 LGHNA and CDR2 YSLEER come from the germline V gene. There are 15 residues in the CDR3. The CDR3 DNA follows: TGCGCCAGCAGCCAAGGTGGGGGGCTGGGTGAAAAACTGTTTTTT. Translated: CASSQGGGLGEKLFF.

CDR3 protein: CASRGQAYGYTF. The CDR3 region has the DNA TGTGCCAGCAGAGGACAGGCCTATGGCTACACCTTC. The chain couples TRBV11-2 to TRBJ1-2, with 7 positions matching TRBD1. V shed 6 bases, J shed 4 bases, and the junction held 2 bases outside the gene matches. Per the germline V gene, CDR1 is SGHAT and CDR2 is FQNNGV. The CDR3 is 12 residues long.

V and J are TRBV6-5 and TRBJ1-1; D uncertain. Germline V CDR1 and CDR2: MNHEY, SVGAGI. V dropped 2 bases and J dropped 7 bases, with 20 bases sitting between them. This CDR3 is built from 16 residues. CDR3 loop: CASSYPRWVGEDEAFF. The CDR3 nucleotides are TGTGCCAGCAGTTACCCGCGTTGGGTTGGTGAAGATGAAGCTTTCTTT.

This clonotype was detected only once. It may be a read error: a sequence one base away is much more abundant. The genes are TRBV6-1 and TRBJ2-1; 11 nucleotides line up with TRBD2. The germline V gene encodes CDR1 MNHNS and CDR2 SASEGT. The CDR3 has 15 amino acids. CDR3 region: CASSEGPSGRFEQSF. As DNA, the CDR3 is TGTGCCAGCAGTGAAGGGCCTAGCGGGAGGTTTGAGCAGTCCTTC.

The V gene is TRBV15, the J gene TRBJ1-6; D is uncertain. Germline CDR1 is LNHNV and CDR2 is YYDKDF (reference sequence). The length of the CDR3 is 16 residues. V lost 3 bases and J 9 bases, leaving 18 bases between the germline ends. The CDR3 loop reads CATSSQDPGEGSPLHF. In DNA, the CDR3 is TGTGCCACCAGCAGCCAAGATCCCGGGGAAGGTTCACCCCTCCACTTT.

Comment on this clonotype: Just one base apart from a much larger clone, this may be a read error. This chain joins TRBV24-1 and TRBJ2-7; 10 bases line up with TRBD2. CDR3 size: 13 residues. Germline V gene lookup returns CDR1 KGHDR and CDR2 SFDVKD. V was pared by 9 bases and J by 2 bases, with 3 bases of the junction left unmatched. The CDR3 DNA reads TGTGCCACCGGGACTAGCGCGACCTACGAGCAGTACTTC. Protein sequence: CATGTSATYEQYF.

A remark on this clonotype: Possible read error: a much larger clone is one base away. This chain joins TRBV20-1 and TRBJ1-6; D is uncertain. The CDR3 spans 12 residues. The germline gives CDR1 DFQATT, CDR2 SNEGSKA (reference sequence). This chain's CDR3 is CSALRMGSPPHF. The CDR3 bases are TGCAGTGCTCTTCGGATGGGTTCACCCCCCCACTTT.

In its sample, this clonotype was seen once. Given the absence of the conserved phenylalanine or tryptophan at the CDR3 end, a read error is likely. J is TRBJ2-3 and V is TRBV10-3; 12 bases fit TRBD1. The CDR3 has 15 residues. Trimming removed 4 bases from V and 3 bases from J; junction bases left unmatched: 2. Germline CDR1 is ENHRY and CDR2 is SYGVKD. This CDR3 is CAISAGQGATDTQYS. DNA of the CDR3: TGTGCCATCAGTGCGGGACAGGGGGCAACAGATACGCAGTATTCT.

J is TRBJ1-6 and V is TRBV7-9; D remains ambiguous. V was trimmed by 5 bases and J by 7 bases, leaving 6 bases between them. CDR3 size: 12 residues. Germline CDR1 reads SEHNR; CDR2 reads FQNEAQ (reference sequence). CDR3 nucleotide sequence: TGTGCCAGCAGCCTCCCCAATTCACCCCTCCACTTT. This gives the protein CASSLPNSPLHF.

V and J are TRBV7-6 and TRBJ2-5, with D perhaps TRBD1 or TRBD2 (5 bases each). The CDR3 is 17 residues long. The germline V gene encodes CDR1 SGHVS and CDR2 FNYEAQ. The ends were cut back, 1 base at V and 5 bases at J, with 20 bases in the middle. CDR3 sequence reads: CASSLGGTSNTGETQYF. The CDR3 bases are TGTGCCAGCAGCTTAGGGGGGACCAGTAACACCGGGGAGACCCAGTACTTC.

The sample holds many counts of this clonotype. The chain joins TRBV12-3 or TRBV12-4 to TRBJ2-1; 10 bases line up with TRBD2. Trimming removed 6 bases from V and 11 bases from J; junction bases left unmatched: 13. The CDR3 sequence is 15 residues long. CDR3 coding DNA: TGTGCCAGCAGATCCGAGCGGGAGGGCCGGTACCAGCAGTTCTTC. Translating it yields CASRSEREGRYQQFF.

The genes are TRBV7-3 and TRBJ2-3; 12 bases match TRBD2. V shed 5 bases, J shed 1 base, and the junction held 4 bases outside the gene matches. From germline, CDR1 is SGHTA and CDR2 FQGTGA. There are 16 residues in the CDR3. The CDR3 loop reads CASSARLAGGTDTQYF. The CDR3 DNA reads as TGTGCCAGCAGCGCCCGACTAGCGGGAGGCACAGATACGCAGTATTTT. Full variable domain (outside the CDR3, taken from reference TRBV7-3 and TRBJ2-3): GAGVSQTPSNKVTEKGKYVELRCDPISGHTALYWYRQSLGQGPEFLIYFQGTGAADDSGLPNDRFFAVRPEGSVSTLKIQRTERGDSAVYLCASSARLAGGTDTQYFGPGTRLTVL.

There are many counts of this clonotype. The gene calls are TRBV6-1 and TRBJ1-5; 8 positions match TRBD1. The CDR3 covers 14 residues. CDR1 and CDR2 (germline): MNHNS, SASEGT. With 6 bases clipped from V and 6 bases from J, the junction kept 7 bases outside the gene matches. The CDR3 DNA reads as TGTGCCAGCAGCCCTCGGACAGGGAGTCAGCCCCAGCATTTT. This translates into CASSPRTGSQPQHF.

A few counts support this clonotype. Possible read error: a much larger clone is one base away. This chain joins TRBV24-1 and TRBJ2-1; D is possibly TRBD2 (5 bases). This CDR3 is 14 amino acids long. Per germline, CDR1 KGHDR and CDR2 SFDVKD. This CDR3 is CASSGRDSYNEQFF. The CDR3 region has the DNA TGTGCCTCCAGTGGACGGGACTCCTACAATGAGCAGTTCTTC.

This clonotype was counted ten times or more. The rearrangement uses TRBV24-1 and TRBJ1-2, with a possible D match to TRBD1 (6 bases). The CDR3 totals 17 residues. V was cut by 6 bases and J by 2 bases, with 21 bases left in between. Per germline, CDR1 KGHDR and CDR2 SFDVKD. CDR3 DNA: TGTGCCACCAGTACACCCCGTGGGGGGCTACACAACTATGGCTACACCTTC. Protein sequence: CATSTPRGGLHNYGYTF.

This clonotype came up many times. V and J are TRBV6-2 or TRBV6-3 and TRBJ1-6, with D maybe TRBD1 (6 bases). The length of the CDR3 is 15 residues. V dropped 8 bases and J dropped 4 bases, with 15 bases sitting between them. The germline CDR1 and CDR2 sequences are MNHEY and SVGEGT. The DNA for the CDR3 is TGTGCCAGCGGCTTCCAGGGGTCTTATAATTCACCCCTCCACTTT. Protein product: CASGFQGSYNSPLHF.

Points on this clonotype: With a much larger clone just one base away, this may be a read error. The chain joins TRBV20-1 to TRBJ2-1; tentative D call: TRBD2 (6 bases). The CDR3 sequence is 16 residues long. Germline assignment: CDR1 DFQATT and CDR2 SNEGSKA (reference sequence). V shed 6 bases and J shed 1 base, with 19 bases lying between them. The CDR3 region is CSASGSRRGSYNEQFF. As DNA, the CDR3 is TGCAGTGCCAGTGGTAGCAGGAGGGGTTCCTACAATGAGCAGTTCTTC.